Shown below are 14 T cell receptor beta chains from a single sample sequenced in a study of T cell repertoires in cytomegalovirus infection. TCRdb called the reads again in MiXCR, with one record for every CDR3 protein. Here the sample spans 700,000 to 900,000 distinct CDR3 sequences, about 29% being singletons. No cognate antigen is known for these TCRs. The material sequenced was cultured CD8+ T cells from PBMCs, taken from culture after CMV antigen stimulation. Receptors were obtained from a human donor in good health (CMV status not recorded). Some clones in this sample may be carry-over from other donors' samples.

The rearrangement joins TRBV20-1 to TRBJ1-2; no reliable D call. The CDR3 extends over 15 amino acids. Germline V gives CDR1 DFQATT, CDR2 SNEGSKA (reference sequence). V was pared by 0 bases and J by 3 bases, with 14 bases between. The CDR3, as DNA: TGCAGTGCTAGAGATCCGTTCGGCGTGTACTATGGCTACACCTTC. Its translation: CSARDPFGVYYGYTF.

The chain uses TRBV6-6 and TRBJ2-1, with D tentatively TRBD1 or TRBD2 (7 bases each). Germline V gives CDR1 MNHNY, CDR2 SVGAGI (reference sequence). This CDR3 is 16 amino acids long. Trimming removed 7 bases from V and 0 bases from J, with 16 bases in between. The CDR3 reads CASIQTGTNSYNEQFF. Here the CDR3 DNA reads TGTGCCAGCATCCAGACAGGGACTAACTCCTACAATGAGCAGTTCTTC.

V usage is TRBV24-1 and J usage is TRBJ2-5; 8 nucleotides align to TRBD1. Germline values: CDR1 KGHDR, CDR2 SFDVKD. CDR3 length: 15 residues. V shed 4 bases and J 2 bases; nucleotides not matched to a gene: 5. The CDR3 bases are TGTGCCACCAGTGAAGGACAGGGCCTACAAGAGACCCAGTACTTC. It encodes CATSEGQGLQETQYF.

This clonotype is a singleton in its sample. This rearrangement joins TRBV20-1 to TRBJ2-1; D remains ambiguous. The germline V gene has CDR1 DFQATT and CDR2 SNEGSKA (reference sequence). The V and J ends lost 7 bases and 3 bases respectively, with 13 bases between them. The CDR3 is made up of 13 amino acids. The CDR3 protein is CSVPALYYNEQFF. Written as DNA, the CDR3 is TGCAGTGTTCCTGCTCTCTACTACAATGAGCAGTTCTTC.

This CDR3 is CASSSFGAGAYNEQFF. The CDR3, as DNA: TGTGCCAGCAGCTCCTTCGGAGCGGGGGCCTACAATGAGCAGTTCTTC. The chain joins TRBV7-3 to TRBJ2-1, with 8 bases lining up with TRBD2. Germline loops: CDR1 SGHTA, CDR2 FQGTGA. This CDR3 spans 16 amino acids. The V and J ends lost 4 bases and 2 bases, in that order; junction bases with no gene match: 7.

This clonotype came up a few times. The V gene is TRBV28, the J gene TRBJ2-7; D may match TRBD1 or TRBD2 (5 bases each). The CDR3 length is 15 residues. The germline V and J ends were trimmed by 5 bases and 4 bases, with 18 bases remaining between them. In germline, CDR1 is MDHEN, CDR2 SYDVKM. DNA of the CDR3: TGTGCCAGCAGTCACCAGGGAGAAATCGGGTACGAGCAGTACGTC. Its protein is CASSHQGEIGYEQYV.

This clonotype was found a few times. The V call is TRBV6-2 or TRBV6-3, the J call TRBJ1-1; D unresolved. The length of the CDR3 is 13 residues. CDR1 is MNHEY, CDR2 SVGEGT, per germline. Trimming cost V 1 base and J 3 bases, with 6 bases left between them. This CDR3 reads CASSYFSHTEAFF. CDR3 in DNA: TGTGCCAGCAGTTACTTCAGTCACACTGAAGCTTTCTTT.

This clonotype was seen a handful of times. The chain employs TRBV7-9 and TRBJ1-1; the D is unclear. V gave up 1 base and J gave up 7 bases, with 10 bases separating them. Germline lookup yields CDR1 SEHNR and CDR2 FQNEAQ (reference sequence). The CDR3 has 13 amino acids. The CDR3 spells CASSLGTPGEAFF. Written as DNA, the CDR3 is TGTGCCAGCAGCTTAGGGACGCCAGGTGAAGCTTTCTTT. Full variable domain (rest looked up from reference TRBV7-9 and TRBJ1-1): DTGVSQNPRHKITKRGQNVTFRCDPISEHNRLYWYRQTLGQGPEFLTYFQNEAQLEKSRLLSDRFSAERPKGSFSTLEIQRTEQGDSAMYLCASSLGTPGEAFFGQGTRLTVV.

The chain has TRBV27 and TRBJ2-2; the D gene is possibly TRBD1 (7 bases). This CDR3 is built from 18 residues. From germline, CDR1 is MNHEY and CDR2 SMNVEV (reference sequence). The V end was cut by 5 bases, the J end by 4 bases, with 23 bases between. CDR3 DNA: TGTGCCAGCAGTGAAAAGGCGATTTACAGGGGAGGCACCGGGGAGCTGTTTTTT. Translating it yields CASSEKAIYRGGTGELFF.

CDR3 coding DNA: TGTGCCAGCAGCTTAGGGAGCCGACAGACGAACACTGAAGCTTTCTTT. As protein: CASSLGSRQTNTEAFF. V is TRBV13 and J is TRBJ1-1, with D possibly matching TRBD1 (5 bases). The V gene's germline CDR1 is PRHDT and CDR2 FYEKMQ (reference sequence). This CDR3 comprises 16 residues. V shed 0 bases and J shed 1 base, with 12 bases lying between them.

The chain uses TRBV29-1 and TRBJ1-1; unclear D gene. V was cut by 1 base and J by 7 bases, with 10 bases left in between. Germline CDR1 SQVTM, CDR2 ANQGSEA. The CDR3 spans 12 residues. The CDR3 DNA follows: TGCAGCGTTGAAGCCGACGAGTTTGAAGCTTTCTTT. Protein sequence: CSVEADEFEAFF.

The chain is built from TRBV7-9 and TRBJ1-1; 8 bases line up with TRBD1. J gave up 6 bases and V 3 bases, and 15 bases lay outside the gene matches. Germline V gene sequence: CDR1 SEHNR, CDR2 FQNEAQ (reference sequence). The CDR3 consists of 17 residues. The CDR3 sequence is CASSLRPLDRAVAEAFF. In nucleotides, the CDR3 is TGTGCCAGCAGCTTGCGGCCCTTGGACAGGGCGGTGGCTGAAGCTTTCTTT. Full variable domain (remainder filled in from reference TRBV7-9 and TRBJ1-1): DTGVSQNPRHKITKRGQNVTFRCDPISEHNRLYWYRQTLGQGPEFLTYFQNEAQLEKSRLLSDRFSAERPKGSFSTLEIQRTEQGDSAMYLCASSLRPLDRAVAEAFFGQGTRLTVV.

This clonotype has a count of ten or more. The V gene is TRBV6-5, the J gene TRBJ1-4, with D perhaps TRBD1 (6 bases). Germline V gene lookup returns CDR1 MNHEY and CDR2 SVGAGI. CDR3 length: 15 amino acids. The V gene lost 6 bases and the J gene lost 2 bases, with 13 bases spanning the gap. In DNA, the CDR3 is TGTGCCAGCAGAGGGGGGGGCTATACTAATGAAAAACTGTTTTTT. Translating it yields CASRGGGYTNEKLFF.

As regards this clonotype: The germline gene is not matched at one end of the junction; a read error may be the cause. CDR3 amino acids: CASTARTGVHF. CDR3 bases: TGTGCCAGCACAGCCCGGACAGGCGTGCATTTT. The chain couples TRBV2 to TRBJ2-3, with TRBD1 matching over 7 bases. This CDR3 spans 11 amino acids. Germline CDR1 is SNHLY and CDR2 is FYNNEI.